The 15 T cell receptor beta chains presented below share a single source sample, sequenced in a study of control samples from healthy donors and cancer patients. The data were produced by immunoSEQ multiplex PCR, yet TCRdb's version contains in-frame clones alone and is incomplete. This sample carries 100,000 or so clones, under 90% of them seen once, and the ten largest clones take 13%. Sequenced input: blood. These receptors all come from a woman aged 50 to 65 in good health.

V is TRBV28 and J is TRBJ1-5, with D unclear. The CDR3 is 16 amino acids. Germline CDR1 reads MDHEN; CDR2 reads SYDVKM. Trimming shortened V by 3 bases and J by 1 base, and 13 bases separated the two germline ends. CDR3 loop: CASSFVKGSSNQPQHF. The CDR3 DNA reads TGTGCCAGCAGTTTTGTTAAGGGAAGCAGCAATCAGCCCCAGCATTTT.

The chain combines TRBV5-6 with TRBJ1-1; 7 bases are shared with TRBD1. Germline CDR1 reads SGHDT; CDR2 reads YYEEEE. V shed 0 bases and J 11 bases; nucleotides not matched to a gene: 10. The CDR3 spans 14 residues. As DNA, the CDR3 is TGTGCCAGCAGCTTGGGACAGGGCACGTATAGGGCTTTCTTT. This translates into CASSLGQGTYRAFF.

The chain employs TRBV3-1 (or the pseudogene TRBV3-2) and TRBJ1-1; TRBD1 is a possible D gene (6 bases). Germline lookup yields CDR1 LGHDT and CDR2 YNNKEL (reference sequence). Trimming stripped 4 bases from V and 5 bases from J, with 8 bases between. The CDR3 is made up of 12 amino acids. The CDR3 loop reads CASSLGTTEAFF. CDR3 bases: TGTGCCAGCAGCCTCGGGACAACTGAAGCTTTCTTT.

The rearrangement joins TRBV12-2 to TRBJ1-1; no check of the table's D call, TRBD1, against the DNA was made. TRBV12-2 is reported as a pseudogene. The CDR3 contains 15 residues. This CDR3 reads CASRPGQGAIKGAFF. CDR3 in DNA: TGTGCAAGTCGCCCGGGACAGGGGGCAATTAAGGGTGCTTTCTTT.

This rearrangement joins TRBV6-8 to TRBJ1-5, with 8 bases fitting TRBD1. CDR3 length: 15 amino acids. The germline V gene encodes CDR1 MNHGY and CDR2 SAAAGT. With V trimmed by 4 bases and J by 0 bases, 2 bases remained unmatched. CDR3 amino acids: CASSLDRDSNQPQHF. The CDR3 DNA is TGTGCCAGCAGTTTGGACAGGGATAGCAATCAGCCCCAGCATTTT.

The CDR3 loop reads CASSIHWGQGVEAFF. Written as DNA, the CDR3 is TGTGCCAGTAGTATACATTGGGGACAGGGTGTAGAAGCTTTCTTT. The rearrangement uses TRBV19 and TRBJ1-1; 9 nucleotides align to TRBD1. The V gene end was trimmed by 2 bases and the J gene end by 8 bases; junction bases not matched to a gene: 9. This CDR3 has 15 amino acids. From germline, CDR1 is LNHDA and CDR2 SQIVND (reference sequence).

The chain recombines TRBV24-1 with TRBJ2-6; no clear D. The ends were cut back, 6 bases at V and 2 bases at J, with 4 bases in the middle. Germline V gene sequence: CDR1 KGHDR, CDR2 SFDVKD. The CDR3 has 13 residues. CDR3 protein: CATSQAGANVLTF. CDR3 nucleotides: TGTGCCACCAGTCAAGCTGGGGCCAACGTCCTGACTTTC.

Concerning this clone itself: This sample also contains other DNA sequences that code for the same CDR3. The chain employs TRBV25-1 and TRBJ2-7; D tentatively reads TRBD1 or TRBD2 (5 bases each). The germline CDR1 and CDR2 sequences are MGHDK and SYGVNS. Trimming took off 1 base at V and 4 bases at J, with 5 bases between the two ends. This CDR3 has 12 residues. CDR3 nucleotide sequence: TGTGCCAGCAGTGAATGGGGGTACGAGCAGTACTTC. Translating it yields CASSEWGYEQYF.

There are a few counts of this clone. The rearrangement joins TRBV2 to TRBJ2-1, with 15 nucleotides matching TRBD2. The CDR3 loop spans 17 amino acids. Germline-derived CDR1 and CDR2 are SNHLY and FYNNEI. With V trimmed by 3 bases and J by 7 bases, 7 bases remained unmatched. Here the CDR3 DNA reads TGTGCCAGCAGTGACATATCGGGGACTAGCGGGAGGAATGAGCAGTTCTTC. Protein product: CASSDISGTSGRNEQFF.

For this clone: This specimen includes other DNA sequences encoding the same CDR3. CDR3 region: CASRRTANSNQPQHF. CDR3 nucleotide sequence: TGTGCCAGCCGCCGGACAGCGAATAGCAATCAGCCCCAGCATTTT. V and J are TRBV19 and TRBJ1-5, with D possibly being TRBD1 (6 bases). The CDR3 loop spans 15 amino acids. Trimming removed 9 bases from V and 0 bases from J, with 15 bases in between. Germline V gene data show CDR1 as LNHDA and CDR2 as SQIVND (reference sequence).

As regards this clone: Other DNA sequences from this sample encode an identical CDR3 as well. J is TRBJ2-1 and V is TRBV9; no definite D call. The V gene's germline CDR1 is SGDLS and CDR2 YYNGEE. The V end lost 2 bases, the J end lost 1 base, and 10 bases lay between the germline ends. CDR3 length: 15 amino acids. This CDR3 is CASSVRDISYNEQFF. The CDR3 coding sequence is TGTGCCAGCAGCGTTCGTGACATTTCCTACAATGAGCAGTTCTTC.

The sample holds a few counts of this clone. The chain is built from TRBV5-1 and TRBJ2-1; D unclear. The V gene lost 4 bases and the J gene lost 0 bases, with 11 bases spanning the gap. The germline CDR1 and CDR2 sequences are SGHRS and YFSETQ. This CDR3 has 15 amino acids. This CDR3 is CASSPTTSSYNEQFF. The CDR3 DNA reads TGCGCCAGCAGCCCGACGACGAGCTCCTACAATGAGCAGTTCTTC.

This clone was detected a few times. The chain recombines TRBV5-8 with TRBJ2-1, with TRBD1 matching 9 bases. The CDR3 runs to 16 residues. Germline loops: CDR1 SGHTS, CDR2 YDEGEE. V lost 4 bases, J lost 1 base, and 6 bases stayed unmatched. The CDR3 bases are TGTGCCAGCAGCCCCTTAGGGACAGGGTCCTACAATGAGCAGTTCTTC. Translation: CASSPLGTGSYNEQFF.

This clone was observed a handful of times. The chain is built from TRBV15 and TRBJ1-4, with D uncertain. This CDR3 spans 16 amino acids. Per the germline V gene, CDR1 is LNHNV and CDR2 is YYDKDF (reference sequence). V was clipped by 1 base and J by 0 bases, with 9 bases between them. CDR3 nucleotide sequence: TGTGCCACCAGCAGAGGGGTCAGTGCAACTAATGAAAAACTGTTTTTT. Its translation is CATSRGVSATNEKLFF. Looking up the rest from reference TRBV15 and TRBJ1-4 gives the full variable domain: DAMVIQNPRYQVTQFGKPVTLSCSQTLNHNVMYWYQQKSSQAPKLLFHYYDKDFNNEADTPDNFQSRRPNTSFCFLDIRSPGLGDTAMYLCATSRGVSATNEKLFFGSGTQLSVL.

The CDR3 reads CASTSLAGHQGEQFF. The CDR3 bases are TGTGCCAGCACCTCCCTAGCGGGGCACCAGGGTGAGCAGTTCTTC. The rearrangement links TRBV6-5 to TRBJ2-1; 9 positions match TRBD2. This CDR3 is 15 amino acids long. The germline V gene has CDR1 MNHEY and CDR2 SVGAGI. V lost 7 bases and J lost 9; bases outside the gene matches: 13.